These 31 T cell receptor beta chains share one sample of origin, sequenced in a study of beta chain features in type 1 diabetes. Findings of the study overall: Shortening of TCRB CDR3s, moderate but significant, appeared in all four CD4+ subsets of Type 1 diabetes patients.

These TCRs are of unknown antigen specificity. cDNA synthesis used the whole RNA isolate, giving expressed TCRB sequences. Sequenced by immunoSEQ multiplex PCR; TCRdb stores in-frame clones only, minus some. The data show 200,000 to 300,000 clones, with about 11% seen just once and over 0.015% held by the top ten. Specimen: naive CD4+ T cells from blood. These receptors were obtained from a man aged 25 to 45 with type 1 diabetes.

This clone showed up just a few times. V is TRBV18 and J is TRBJ2-3; 13 nucleotides align to TRBD2. Germline CDR1 and CDR2: KGHSH and LQKENI. The CDR3 loop spans 16 amino acids. V gave up 4 bases and J gave up 6 bases; unmatched junction bases: 7. CDR3 DNA: TGTGCCAGCTCACGTGGACTAGCGGGGGCCCGGGATACGCAGTATTTT. Its translation is CASSRGLAGARDTQYF. Using reference TRBV18 and TRBJ2-3 for the parts outside the CDR3, the full variable domain is NAGVMQNPRHLVRRRGQEARLRCSPMKGHSHVYWYRQLPEEGLKFMVYLQKENIIDESGMPKERFSAEFPKEGPSILRIQQVVRGDSAAYFCASSRGLAGARDTQYFGPGTRLTVL.

CDR3 nucleotide sequence: TGTGCCAGTAGCCCCTCGCGTGCTGAAGCTTTCTTT. It specifies CASSPSRAEAFF. The chain uses TRBV19 and TRBJ1-1; D unclear. This CDR3 region has 12 residues. V lost 6 bases, J lost 6 bases, and 11 bases lay in between. Germline values: CDR1 LNHDA, CDR2 SQIVND (reference sequence).

This clone was recorded a few times. This chain connects TRBV11-2 to TRBJ2-5; D ambiguous. V lost 5 bases to trimming and J lost 1 base, with 8 bases between them. Germline CDR1 reads SGHAT; CDR2 reads FQNNGV. The length of the CDR3 is 13 residues. CDR3 in DNA: TGTGCCAGCAGCCCCAGATTCCAAGAGACCCAGTACTTC. Translating it yields CASSPRFQETQYF.

This clone was counted between two and nine times. V is TRBV15 and J is TRBJ2-3; 8 bases line up with TRBD1. The CDR3 is 14 amino acids. The V and J ends lost 3 bases and 4 bases, in that order; junction bases with no gene match: 3. The germline CDR1 and CDR2 sequences are LNHNV and YYDKDF (reference sequence). Here the CDR3 DNA reads TGTGCCACCAGCAGGGACAGGGTTGCAGATACGCAGTATTTT. This encodes CATSRDRVADTQYF.

This clone was seen a few times. This chain connects TRBV5-1 to TRBJ1-6, with TRBD1 matching 11 bases. After removal of 6 bases from V and 8 bases from J, the junction contained 4 bases not matched to a gene. The V gene's germline CDR1 is SGHRS and CDR2 YFSETQ. CDR3 length equals 14 residues. The CDR3: CASKMGQGDSPLHF. The CDR3 DNA reads as TGCGCCAGCAAGATGGGACAGGGGGATTCACCCCTCCACTTT.

This rearrangement joins TRBV11-2 to TRBJ2-3; no clear D gene. In germline, CDR1 is SGHAT, CDR2 FQNNGV. V was cut by 2 bases and J by 1 base, with 16 bases left in between. CDR3 length: 17 amino acids. The CDR3 nucleotides read TGTGCCAGCAGCTTAAGCTCCCGGGTCTTAGGCACAGATACGCAGTATTTT. Translation: CASSLSSRVLGTDTQYF.

This clone was seen only a few times. The chain uses TRBV7-9 and TRBJ2-7, with D perhaps TRBD2 (7 bases). CDR1 is SEHNR and CDR2 is FQNEAQ in the germline V gene (reference sequence). The CDR3 has 15 residues. V was trimmed by 1 base and J by 3 bases, leaving 13 bases between them. This chain's CDR3 is CASSLGWGGLYEQYF. The CDR3 nucleotides are TGTGCCAGCAGCTTAGGTTGGGGGGGCCTCTACGAGCAGTACTTC. The complete variable domain, with remaining parts taken from reference TRBV7-9 and TRBJ2-7, reads DTGVSQNPRHKITKRGQNVTFRCDPISEHNRLYWYRQTLGQGPEFLTYFQNEAQLEKSRLLSDRFSAERPKGSFSTLEIQRTEQGDSAMYLCASSLGWGGLYEQYFGPGTRLTVT.

This clone was seen more than once but under ten times. The chain employs TRBV5-1 and TRBJ2-7; 8 bases align to TRBD1. In germline, CDR1 is SGHRS, CDR2 YFSETQ. The V gene end was trimmed by 4 bases and the J gene end by 2 bases; junction bases not matched to a gene: 5. This CDR3 contains 14 residues. CDR3 protein: CASSPGQETYEQYF. CDR3 nucleotide sequence: TGCGCCAGCAGCCCGGGACAGGAAACCTACGAGCAGTACTTC.

This clone came up a few times. The V and J genes are TRBV11-2 and TRBJ2-5, with 10 nucleotides matching TRBD2. Germline V gene lookup returns CDR1 SGHAT and CDR2 FQNNGV. CDR3 length: 16 residues. V trimming: 1 base; J trimming: 1 base; junction bases outside the gene matches: 3. The CDR3, as DNA: TGTGCCAGCAGCTTAGGAACTAGCGGGGTCCAAGAGACCCAGTACTTC. Protein sequence: CASSLGTSGVQETQYF.

This chain joins TRBV28 and TRBJ2-7; D might be TRBD1 (6 bases). The CDR3 totals 14 residues. V lost 8 bases, J lost 3 bases, and 17 bases lay in between. Germline V gene sequence: CDR1 MDHEN, CDR2 SYDVKM. As DNA, the CDR3 is TGTGCCAGCTCCTATATCAGGACAGACTACGAGCAGTACTTC. Protein sequence: CASSYIRTDYEQYF.

There are a few counts of this clone. The chain has TRBV6-1 and TRBJ2-5, with D maybe TRBD2 (5 bases). Trimming took 3 bases from V and 5 from J, leaving 16 bases between them. The length of the CDR3 is 15 residues. Germline V gives CDR1 MNHNS, CDR2 SASEGT. CDR3 DNA: TGTGCCAGCAGTGATTCCGAGGGCCAGTGGGAGACCCAGTACTTC. Its translation is CASSDSEGQWETQYF.

The sample holds a few counts of this clone. V gene TRBV5-1 combines with J gene TRBJ2-7; TRBD1 aligns across 10 bases. Germline V gene lookup returns CDR1 SGHRS and CDR2 YFSETQ. The CDR3 totals 17 residues. V lost 3 bases and J lost 3; bases outside the gene matches: 12. As DNA, the CDR3 is TGCGCCAGCAGCTCCAATTCCGGGACAGGGGTGGACTACGAGCAGTACTTC. This gives the protein CASSSNSGTGVDYEQYF. Using reference TRBV5-1 and TRBJ2-7 for the parts outside the CDR3, the full variable domain is KAGVTQTPRYLIKTRGQQVTLSCSPISGHRSVSWYQQTPGQGLQFLFEYFSETQRNKGNFPGRFSGRQFSNSRSEMNVSTLELGDSALYLCASSSNSGTGVDYEQYFGPGTRLTVT.

This chain uses TRBV18 with TRBJ1-5; 8 positions agree with TRBD1. Germline V gene data show CDR1 as KGHSH and CDR2 as LQKENI. CDR3 size: 17 residues. V dropped 2 bases and J dropped 7; count of bases not matched to a gene: 13. CDR3 bases: TGTGCCAGCTCACCAACAGGGGGTGAATTCCGGGCGCAGCCCCAGCATTTT. Its translation is CASSPTGGEFRAQPQHF.

The V call is TRBV7-9, the J call TRBJ2-7; TRBD2 is a possible D gene (6 bases). V dropped 1 base and J dropped 5 bases, with 15 bases sitting between them. The germline gives CDR1 SEHNR, CDR2 FQNEAQ (reference sequence). The CDR3 totals 15 residues. This CDR3 reads CASSLVGGPPNEQYF. In nucleotides, the CDR3 is TGTGCCAGCAGCTTAGTCGGGGGTCCCCCCAACGAGCAGTACTTC.

This clone was seen only a few times. The chain couples TRBV7-2 to TRBJ2-7; possible D gene TRBD1, 6 bases. Per the germline V gene, CDR1 is SGHTA and CDR2 is FQGNSA. The CDR3 sequence is 14 residues long. V gave up 1 base and J gave up 3 bases, with 10 bases separating them. CDR3 nucleotide sequence: TGTGCCAGCAGCTTAGTCCAGGGGAACTACGAGCAGTACTTC. As protein: CASSLVQGNYEQYF.

This clone was found a few times. The chain is built from TRBV7-9 and TRBJ2-6; D is uncertain. There are 15 residues in the CDR3. V lost 2 bases and J 0 bases, leaving 5 bases between the germline ends. The germline gives CDR1 SEHNR, CDR2 FQNEAQ (reference sequence). The CDR3 DNA reads TGTGCCAGCAGCTTACCGGGCTCTGGGGCCAACGTCCTGACTTTC. This gives the protein CASSLPGSGANVLTF.

CDR3: CASSLVPGLAGDTQYF. The CDR3 bases are TGTGCCAGCAGCTTAGTTCCGGGACTAGCAGGGGATACGCAGTATTTT. The chain combines TRBV7-9 with TRBJ2-3; TRBD2 agrees at 9 bases. The J segment lost 6 bases and the V segment lost 1 base, leaving 8 bases of the junction unmatched. The germline gives CDR1 SEHNR, CDR2 FQNEAQ (reference sequence). CDR3 length: 16 residues.

This clone has only a few counts. The chain uses TRBV11-2 and TRBJ1-1, with no clear D. V lost 5 bases and J lost 0, with 13 bases in between. Germline CDR1 is SGHAT and CDR2 is FQNNGV. The CDR3 sequence is 15 residues long. CDR3 sequence: CASSLLSGMNTEAFF. Here the CDR3 DNA reads TGTGCCAGCAGCCTCCTGTCGGGTATGAACACTGAAGCTTTCTTT. The full variable domain, its missing parts supplied by reference TRBV11-2 and TRBJ1-1, is EAGVAQSPRYKIIEKRQSVAFWCNPISGHATLYWYQQILGQGPKLLIQFQNNGVVDDSQLPKDRFSAERLKGVDSTLKIQPAKLEDSAVYLCASSLLSGMNTEAFFGQGTRLTVV.

This clone has just a few counts. This chain uses TRBV19 with TRBJ1-6; D call uncertain. V lost 6 bases to trimming and J lost 8 bases, with 17 bases between them. The CDR3 runs to 15 residues. Germline CDR1 and CDR2: LNHDA and SQIVND (reference sequence). The CDR3 protein is CASRLSLTMDSPLHF. CDR3 in DNA: TGTGCCAGTAGACTATCCTTGACGATGGATTCACCCCTCCACTTT.

The V call is TRBV28, the J call TRBJ1-1; possibly TRBD1 for D (6 bases). The CDR3 covers 13 residues. Germline values: CDR1 MDHEN, CDR2 SYDVKM. Trimming stripped 6 bases from V and 1 base from J, with 9 bases between. The CDR3 DNA reads as TGTGCCAGCAGCCACAGGGAGAACACTGAAGCTTTCTTT. Protein sequence: CASSHRENTEAFF.

This clone was found a few times. The chain combines TRBV6-5 with TRBJ1-4; no definite D call. The CDR3 has 12 amino acids. Trimming removed 3 bases from V and 10 bases from J, with 9 bases in between. CDR1 is MNHEY, CDR2 SVGAGI, per germline. The CDR3 loop reads CASSYPSGKLFF. The CDR3 DNA follows: TGTGCCAGCAGTTATCCCTCGGGAAAACTGTTTTTT.

This chain uses TRBV18 with TRBJ1-1, with D tentatively TRBD1 (5 bases). The CDR3 extends over 15 amino acids. Germline V gene lookup returns CDR1 KGHSH and CDR2 LQKENI. Trimming removed 8 bases from V and 3 bases from J, with 19 bases in between. As DNA, the CDR3 is TGTGCCAGCCTCCGGCGGGGGATTGGGGACACTGAAGCTTTCTTT. Protein product: CASLRRGIGDTEAFF. The whole variable domain, filled in from reference TRBV18 and TRBJ1-1, reads NAGVMQNPRHLVRRRGQEARLRCSPMKGHSHVYWYRQLPEEGLKFMVYLQKENIIDESGMPKERFSAEFPKEGPSILRIQQVVRGDSAAYFCASLRRGIGDTEAFFGQGTRLTVV.

This clone has just a few counts. V and J are TRBV28 and TRBJ2-4; 9 positions match TRBD1. CDR1 MDHEN and CDR2 SYDVKM come from the germline V gene. The CDR3 length is 15 residues. The J segment lost 6 bases and the V segment lost 6 bases, leaving 9 bases of the junction unmatched. CDR3 DNA sequence: TGTGCCAGCAGCGGCCCGGGACAGGGTGCAAACATTCAGTACTTC. It encodes CASSGPGQGANIQYF.

The chain carries TRBV7-9 and TRBJ1-2, with a possible D match to TRBD1 (6 bases). The length of the CDR3 is 13 residues. Trimming shortened V by 3 bases and J by 4 bases, and 9 bases separated the two germline ends. The germline V gene has CDR1 SEHNR and CDR2 FQNEAQ (reference sequence). The CDR3 sequence: CASSFGQLYGYTF. CDR3 DNA: TGTGCCAGCAGCTTTGGACAGCTCTATGGCTACACCTTC. The entire variable domain, with the rest obtained from reference TRBV7-9 and TRBJ1-2, is as follows: DTGVSQNPRHKITKRGQNVTFRCDPISEHNRLYWYRQTLGQGPEFLTYFQNEAQLEKSRLLSDRFSAERPKGSFSTLEIQRTEQGDSAMYLCASSFGQLYGYTFGSGTRLTVV.

The rearrangement joins TRBV7-2 to TRBJ2-5; D might be TRBD2 (5 bases). The germline V and J ends were trimmed by 2 bases and 1 base, with 8 bases remaining between them. The CDR3 consists of 14 residues. Germline V gene lookup returns CDR1 SGHTA and CDR2 FQGNSA. The chain's CDR3 is CASSLLGLQETQYF. CDR3 in DNA: TGTGCCAGCAGCTTACTTGGACTCCAAGAGACCCAGTACTTC.

This chain joins TRBV2 and TRBJ2-3, with 15 bases identical to TRBD2. With V trimmed by 7 bases and J by 6 bases, 5 bases remained unmatched. The V gene's germline CDR1 is SNHLY and CDR2 FYNNEI. The CDR3 has 15 amino acids. Here the CDR3 DNA reads TGTGCCAGCATTGGGACTAGCGGGGGGTCGGATACGCAGTATTTT. Its translation: CASIGTSGGSDTQYF.

This chain links TRBV5-4 with TRBJ2-7, with 7 positions matching TRBD2. The germline V gene encodes CDR1 SGHNT and CDR2 YYREEE (reference sequence). J gave up 4 bases and V 0 bases, and 7 bases lay outside the gene matches. This CDR3 contains 15 residues. The CDR3 nucleotides read TGTGCCAGCAGCTTGGGCGGGGGAGCGACGTACGAGCAGTACTTC. This translates into CASSLGGGATYEQYF.

To note about this clone: This sample also contains other DNA sequences that code for the same CDR3. This sequence joins TRBV6-5 and TRBJ1-1, with D perhaps TRBD1 (6 bases). V gave up 2 bases and J gave up 5 bases, with 12 bases separating them. CDR1 and CDR2 from the germline V gene are MNHEY and SVGAGI. The CDR3 covers 14 residues. In DNA form, the CDR3 reads TGTGCCAGCAGTTACGGGGGCTCGGGTACTGAAGCTTTCTTT. The encoded protein is CASSYGGSGTEAFF.

The J gene is TRBJ2-1, the V gene TRBV6-5; D possibly corresponds to TRBD2 (5 bases). Germline lookup yields CDR1 MNHEY and CDR2 SVGAGI. The CDR3 runs to 12 residues. Trimming took off 5 bases at V and 12 bases at J, with 14 bases between the two ends. In nucleotides, the CDR3 is TGTGCCAGCAGTGAGCTCTTAGAGGGGCAGTTCTTC. This encodes CASSELLEGQFF.

This clone was seen a few times. The chain links TRBV4-2 to TRBJ2-2; TRBD2 matches 9 bases. This CDR3 is 21 amino acids long. V dropped 3 bases and J dropped 1; count of bases not matched to a gene: 18. Germline V gene lookup returns CDR1 LGHNA and CDR2 YNFKEQ. CDR3 DNA: TGTGCCAGCAGCCACCCTGGACGTGATAGCGGGGGCCCCATGAACACCGGGGAGCTGTTTTTT. Encoded protein: CASSHPGRDSGGPMNTGELFF.

This clone was counted between two and nine times. The chain carries TRBV28 and TRBJ2-7; 11 bases are shared with TRBD2. CDR1 is MDHEN and CDR2 is SYDVKM in the germline V gene. CDR3 length: 16 amino acids. V lost 6 bases and J lost 8; bases outside the gene matches: 15. Written as DNA, the CDR3 is TGTGCCAGCAGCAGTTTACCCGAGGGACTAGCGGATAAGCAGTACTTC. As protein: CASSSLPEGLADKQYF.